The entry that follows covers one T cell receptor beta chain sequence. Only a few counts were recorded for this clone. Its antigen remains undetermined. No per-base quality is available; no much larger clone lies one base away. Libraries were prepared through the immunoSEQ multiplex PCR assay. TCRdb holds this immuneACCESS table with in-frame rearrangements only. Some clones are missing; in checked studies, unresolved V genes explain under half, and the rest has no known cause. The sample table shows about 140,000 clones, and about nine tenths are seen once. The top ten hold 1.5% to 1.9% of the sample. Patients with melanoma were used as donors. The data were obtained in a study of CD4+ T cells in melanoma (dated by TCRdb to the early 2020s). About the investigation overall: Neoantigen-specific CD4+ T cells in human melanoma were investigated in the study.

For this chain, trimming is 4 bases at the V end and 2 bases at the J end, and the number of junction bases without a gene match is 7. From the cysteine through the phenylalanine, the CDR3 covers 15 amino acids. Here the CDR3 DNA is all that survives: 45 bases in frame from base 1. CDR1 SGHRS and CDR2 YFSETQ were looked up in the germline V gene. The research as a whole found: Neoantigen-specific CD4+ T cells were reported to be correlated with the function of CD8+ T cells, macrophages and B cells. Neoantigen-specific CD4+ T cells in melanoma were reported to have a range of differentiation states.

The receptor chain draws on TRBV5-1 and TRBJ2-3; a stretch of 7 junction bases matches TRBD1. The TCR sequence derives from a human donor with melanoma. The CDR3 protein is CASSPDRVDTDTQYF. The bases read TGCGCCAGCAGCCCAGACAGGGTTGACACAGATACGCAGTATTTT.